The 19 T cell receptor beta chains reported below all come from one sample, sequenced in a study of blood T cell repertoires in COVID-19 (dated by TCRdb to about 2020). The library was generated by the immunoSEQ multiplex PCR assay. In TCRdb, the immuneACCESS table is reduced to in-frame sequences with V and J assigned. These tables do not hold every clone; where another copy was compared, an unresolved V gene accounts for under half, and the others remain unexplained. The sample yields some 130,000 clones; over 75% were counted once. The ten top clones hold over 35% of the sample. The specimen was peripheral blood. These receptors were collected from a human donor in a cohort sampled during active COVID-19.

The chain combines TRBV12-3 or TRBV12-4 with TRBJ2-7; TRBD1 aligns across 7 bases. Germline trimming cut 5 bases from V and 7 bases from J; bases unmatched to any gene: 5. The CDR3 runs to 12 residues. CDR3 sequence: CASSPTTGEQYF. In nucleotides, the CDR3 is TGTGCCAGCAGTCCTACGACAGGGGAGCAGTACTTC.

This clone occurred a few times. The chain carries TRBV4-2 and TRBJ2-7, with a weak D call TRBD1 (5 bases). Trimming pared 0 bases from V and 1 base from J, leaving 19 bases between. Germline V gives CDR1 LGHNA, CDR2 YNFKEQ. The CDR3 loop spans 18 amino acids. CDR3 coding DNA: TGTGCCAGCAGCCAAGATCCCCCTTCCGACAGCCTATCCTACGAGCAGTACTTC. This gives the protein CASSQDPPSDSLSYEQYF.

The chain has TRBV5-6 and TRBJ1-4; a weak D match, TRBD1 (5 bases). V gave up 4 bases and J gave up 12 bases, with 25 bases separating them. Germline loops: CDR1 SGHDT, CDR2 YYEEEE. The CDR3 is made up of 16 amino acids. In nucleotides, the CDR3 is TGTGCCAGCAGCATCGGGGACGGAGGGAGATACTTGGAACTGTTTTTT. As protein: CASSIGDGGRYLELFF.

The rearrangement links TRBV9 to TRBJ1-6; perhaps TRBD1 as D (5 bases). The CDR3 length is 13 residues. Trimming left V 5 bases short and J 5 bases short, with 8 bases between. Germline CDR1 and CDR2: SGDLS and YYNGEE. The DNA of the CDR3 is TGTGCCAGCAGGGGGCCTGATAATTCACCCCTCCACTTT. It encodes CASRGPDNSPLHF.

The genes are TRBV7-2 and TRBJ2-4; maybe TRBD2 (6 bases). Trimming stripped 5 bases from V and 3 bases from J, with 23 bases between. The CDR3 is 18 amino acids. CDR1 is SGHTA, CDR2 FQGNSA, per germline. The CDR3 DNA sequence: TGTGCCAGCAGCCCCTTCCGGGGAGCGGAGGAGGGCAAAAACATTCAGTACTTC. This translates into CASSPFRGAEEGKNIQYF.

This clone was seen only a few times. This chain links TRBV11-3 with TRBJ2-2; possibly TRBD2 for D (6 bases). The CDR3 has 16 residues. V was shortened by 6 bases and J by 4 bases, with 18 bases between the two germline ends. Germline lookup yields CDR1 SGHNT and CDR2 YENEEA. CDR3 amino acids: CASRHSVEGRTGELFF. The CDR3 coding sequence is TGTGCCAGCAGGCATTCGGTGGAGGGACGCACCGGGGAGCTGTTTTTT. The entire variable domain, with the rest obtained from reference TRBV11-3 and TRBJ2-2, is as follows: EAGVVQSPRYKIIEKKQPVAFWCNPISGHNTLYWYLQNLGQGPELLIRYENEEAVDDSQLPKDRFSAERLKGVDSTLKIQPAELGDSAVYLCASRHSVEGRTGELFFGEGSRLTVL.

The rearrangement uses TRBV5-8 and TRBJ1-1; the D is unclear. This CDR3 spans 15 amino acids. The V and J ends lost 4 bases and 3 bases respectively, with 16 bases between them. Germline loops: CDR1 SGHTS, CDR2 YDEGEE. CDR3 protein: CASSTMVLPDTEAFF. In DNA, the CDR3 is TGTGCCAGCAGCACCATGGTCCTACCGGACACTGAAGCTTTCTTT.

The rearrangement joins TRBV19 to TRBJ2-7; 10 nucleotides agree with TRBD1. Germline CDR1 LNHDA, CDR2 SQIVND (reference sequence). The CDR3 has 15 amino acids. The CDR3 loop is CATTRGDRGTYEQYV. Written as DNA, the CDR3 is TGTGCGACAACCCGGGGGGACAGGGGAACCTACGAGCAGTACGTC.

This chain uses TRBV18 with TRBJ2-3; 11 positions match TRBD2. Trimming took 0 bases from V and 4 from J; bases not matched to a gene: 3. Germline V lookup: CDR1 KGHSH, CDR2 LQKENI. CDR3 length: 16 amino acids. The CDR3 DNA follows: TGTGCCAGCTCACCACCTCTAGCGGGAGGCCCAGATACGCAGTATTTT. Its translation: CASSPPLAGGPDTQYF.

This clone was seen a few times. The rearrangement joins TRBV5-6 to TRBJ2-2; a weak D match, TRBD2 (6 bases). Between the trimmed V and J ends, which lost 4 bases and 4 bases, there was a span of 11 bases. This CDR3 has 14 residues. Germline loops: CDR1 SGHDT, CDR2 YYEEEE. CDR3 region: CASSRPGLTGELFF. CDR3 in DNA: TGTGCCAGCAGCCGACCGGGACTCACCGGGGAGCTGTTTTTT.

The rearrangement links TRBV29-1 to TRBJ1-1; no reliable D call. The CDR3 loop spans 12 amino acids. CDR1 and CDR2 from the germline V gene are SQVTM and ANQGSEA. The V end lost 1 base, the J end lost 2 bases, and 5 bases lay between the germline ends. DNA of the CDR3: TGCAGCGTTGAAGGGCTCAACACTGAAGCTTTCTTT. Its protein product is CSVEGLNTEAFF.

V is TRBV5-1 and J is TRBJ2-1, with TRBD2 identical over 8 bases. Germline V gene data show CDR1 as SGHRS and CDR2 as YFSETQ. The junction had 10 bases not matched to a gene; V was cut back by 0 bases and J by 8 bases. This CDR3 contains 16 residues. The CDR3 is CASSLAGSGSSDEQFF. CDR3 sequence (DNA): TGCGCCAGCAGCTTGGCTGGCAGCGGGAGTTCGGATGAGCAGTTCTTC.

V is TRBV27 and J is TRBJ1-1, with D unclear. The CDR3 loop spans 13 amino acids. Trimming cost V 6 bases and J 4 bases, with 12 bases left between them. In germline, CDR1 is MNHEY, CDR2 SMNVEV (reference sequence). In DNA form, the CDR3 reads TGTGCCAGCAGAGCGGGCAGGTCCACTGAAGCTTTCTTT. Encoded protein: CASRAGRSTEAFF.

CDR3: CASSYLAGASGELFF. The CDR3 nucleotides are TGTGCCAGCAGTTACCTAGCGGGAGCGAGCGGGGAGCTGTTTTTT. The V gene is TRBV6-5, the J gene TRBJ2-2; 10 bases match TRBD2. Trimming cost V 2 bases and J 7 bases; bases outside gene matches: 4. Germline V gene data show CDR1 as MNHEY and CDR2 as SVGAGI. This CDR3 contains 15 residues.

V gene TRBV21-1 combines with J gene TRBJ2-7; the table's D call of TRBD1 was not tested on the DNA. TRBV21-1 is assigned pseudogene status. The CDR3 loop spans 16 amino acids. CDR3 loop: CASSKDIQTGRNEQYV. Written as DNA, the CDR3 is TGTGCCAGCAGCAAAGATATTCAGACAGGGAGGAACGAGCAGTACGTC.

This chain connects TRBV5-1 to TRBJ2-1; 9 bases fit TRBD2. V trimming: 4 bases; J trimming: 4 bases; junction bases outside the gene matches: 6. The CDR3 is 15 amino acids. Germline V gene lookup returns CDR1 SGHRS and CDR2 YFSETQ. The CDR3 here is CASSEREASYNEQFF. DNA of the CDR3: TGCGCCAGCAGCGAGCGGGAGGCTTCTTACAATGAGCAGTTCTTC.

V and J are TRBV2 and TRBJ2-6; 9 bases map to TRBD1. V shed 10 bases, J shed 4 bases, and the junction held 5 bases outside the gene matches. This CDR3 has 14 amino acids. Germline V gives CDR1 SNHLY, CDR2 FYNNEI. The CDR3 reads CAKTGGPGANVLTF. The CDR3 region has the DNA TGTGCCAAGACAGGGGGTCCCGGGGCCAACGTCCTGACTTTC.

This chain connects TRBV5-1 to TRBJ2-7, with a weak D call TRBD2 (5 bases). The CDR3 covers 14 residues. Germline values: CDR1 SGHRS, CDR2 YFSETQ. V was shortened by 2 bases and J by 6 bases, with 15 bases between the two germline ends. For the CDR3, the DNA is TGCGCCAGCAGCTTTGACTCCCGCGGAGGCGAGCAGTACTTC. As protein: CASSFDSRGGEQYF.

This chain joins TRBV29-1 and TRBJ1-2; TRBD1 matches at 7 bases. The germline gives CDR1 SQVTM, CDR2 ANQGSEA. This CDR3 has 14 residues. The V gene end was trimmed by 2 bases and the J gene end by 6 bases; junction bases not matched to a gene: 9. The CDR3 DNA sequence: TGCAGCGTTGAACGAGGGGGCCGATTGAATGGCTACACCTTC. Its translation is CSVERGGRLNGYTF.